This T cell receptor beta chain was captured in a study of neoadjuvant anti-PD-1 for oral cavity cancer. This clone was seen a few times. Germline CDR1 SNHLY, CDR2 FYNNEI. Trimming cost V 4 bases and J 0 bases, with 6 bases left between them. The CDR3 length is 13 residues. Six replicates per PBMC sample, mostly from around 500 ng of genomic DNA. The assay was immunoSEQ multiplex PCR, and TCRdb's table has in-frame clones only and misses some. The sample holds fewer than 20,000 clones, approximately 65% seen once. The TCR originated in a person between 40 and 85 years old with oral cavity squamous cell carcinoma. The chain uses TRBV2 and TRBJ1-1; D is undetermined. The sample here was PBMCs, taken before nivolumab (anti-PD-1) treatment. The CDR3 reads CASSVEVNTEAFF. CDR3 DNA: TGTGCCAGCAGTGTAGAGGTGAACACTGAAGCTTTCTTT.